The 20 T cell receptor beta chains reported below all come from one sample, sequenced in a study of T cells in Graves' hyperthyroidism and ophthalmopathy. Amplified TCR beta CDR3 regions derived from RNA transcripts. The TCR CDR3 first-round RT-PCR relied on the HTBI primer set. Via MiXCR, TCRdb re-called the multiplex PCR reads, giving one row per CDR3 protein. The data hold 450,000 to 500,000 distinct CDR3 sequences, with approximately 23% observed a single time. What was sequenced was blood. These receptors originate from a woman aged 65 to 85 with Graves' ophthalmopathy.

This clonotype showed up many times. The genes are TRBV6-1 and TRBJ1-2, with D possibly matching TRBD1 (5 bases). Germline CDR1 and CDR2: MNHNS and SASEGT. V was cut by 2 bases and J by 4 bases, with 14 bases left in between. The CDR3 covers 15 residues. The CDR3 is CASSEWVGGVYGYTF. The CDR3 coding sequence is TGTGCCAGCAGTGAATGGGTCGGGGGGGTCTATGGCTACACCTTC.

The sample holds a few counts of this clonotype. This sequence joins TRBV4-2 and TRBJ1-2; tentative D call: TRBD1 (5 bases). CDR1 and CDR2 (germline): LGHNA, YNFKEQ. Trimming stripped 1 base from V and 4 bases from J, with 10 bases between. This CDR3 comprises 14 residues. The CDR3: CASSQGSGTYGYTF. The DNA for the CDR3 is TGTGCCAGCAGCCAAGGGTCCGGGACCTATGGCTACACCTTC.

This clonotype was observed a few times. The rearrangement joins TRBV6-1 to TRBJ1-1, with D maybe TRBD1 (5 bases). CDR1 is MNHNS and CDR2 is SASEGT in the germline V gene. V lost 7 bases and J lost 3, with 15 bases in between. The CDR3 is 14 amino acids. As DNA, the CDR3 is TGTGCCAGCACCAATTTGGGGGTGTACACTGAAGCTTTCTTT. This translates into CASTNLGVYTEAFF.

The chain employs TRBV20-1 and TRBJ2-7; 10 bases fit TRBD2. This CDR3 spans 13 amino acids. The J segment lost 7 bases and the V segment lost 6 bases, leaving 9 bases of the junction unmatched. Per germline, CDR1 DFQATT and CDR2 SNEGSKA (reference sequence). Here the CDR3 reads CSARGSGRPEQYF. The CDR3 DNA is TGCAGTGCCAGGGGTAGCGGGAGGCCAGAGCAGTACTTC.

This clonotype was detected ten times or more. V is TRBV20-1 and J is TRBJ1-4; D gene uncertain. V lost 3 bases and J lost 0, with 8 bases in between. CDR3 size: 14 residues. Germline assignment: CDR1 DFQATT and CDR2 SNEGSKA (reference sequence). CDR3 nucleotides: TGCAGTGCTAGGTCAGCCGCAACTAATGAAAAACTGTTTTTT. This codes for CSARSAATNEKLFF.

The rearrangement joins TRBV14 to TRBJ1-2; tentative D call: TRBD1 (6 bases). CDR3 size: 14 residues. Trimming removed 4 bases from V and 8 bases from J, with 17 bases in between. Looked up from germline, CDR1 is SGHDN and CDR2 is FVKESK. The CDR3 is CASSPLGGASGYTF. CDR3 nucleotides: TGTGCCAGCAGCCCCCTTGGGGGGGCGAGCGGCTACACCTTC. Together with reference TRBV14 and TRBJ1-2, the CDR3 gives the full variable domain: EAGVTQFPSHSVIEKGQTVTLRCDPISGHDNLYWYRRVMGKEIKFLLHFVKESKQDESGMPNNRFLAERTGGTYSTLKVQPAELEDSGVYFCASSPLGGASGYTFGSGTRLTVV.

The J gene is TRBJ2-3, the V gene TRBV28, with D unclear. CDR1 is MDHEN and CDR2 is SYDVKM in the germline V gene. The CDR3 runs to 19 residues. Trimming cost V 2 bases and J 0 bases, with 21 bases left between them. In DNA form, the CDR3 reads TGTGCCAGCAGTTTAGGGCCCGATGTTACACAGTTTAGCACAGATACGCAGTATTTT. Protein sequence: CASSLGPDVTQFSTDTQYF.

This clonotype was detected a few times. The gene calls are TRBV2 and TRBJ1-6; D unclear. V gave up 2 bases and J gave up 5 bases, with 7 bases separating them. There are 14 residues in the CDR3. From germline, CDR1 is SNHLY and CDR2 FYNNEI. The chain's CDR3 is CASSERKNNSPLHF. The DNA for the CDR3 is TGTGCCAGCAGTGAACGGAAAAATAATTCACCCCTCCACTTT.

CDR3 residues: CASSGNRGETEAFF. As DNA, the CDR3 is TGTGCCAGCAGTGGGAACAGGGGGGAGACTGAAGCTTTCTTT. J is TRBJ1-1 and V is TRBV6-1, with 8 bases matching TRBD1. The J segment lost 5 bases and the V segment lost 4 bases, leaving 6 bases of the junction unmatched. CDR1 MNHNS and CDR2 SASEGT come from the germline V gene. The CDR3 contains 14 residues.

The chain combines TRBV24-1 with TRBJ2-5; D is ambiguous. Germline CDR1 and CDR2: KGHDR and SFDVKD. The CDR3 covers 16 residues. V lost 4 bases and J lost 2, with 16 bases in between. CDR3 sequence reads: CATSDPRADQQETQYF. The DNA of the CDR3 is TGTGCCACCAGTGACCCTCGGGCAGATCAACAAGAGACCCAGTACTTC.

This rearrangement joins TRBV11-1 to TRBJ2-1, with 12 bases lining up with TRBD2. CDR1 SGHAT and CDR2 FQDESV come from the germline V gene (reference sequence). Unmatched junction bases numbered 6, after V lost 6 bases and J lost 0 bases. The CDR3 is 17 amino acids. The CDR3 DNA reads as TGTGCCAGCAGTTACCTAGCGGGAGGGAGCTCCTACAATGAGCAGTTCTTC. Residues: CASSYLAGGSSYNEQFF.

DNA for the CDR3: TGTGCCAGCACCTTTAGCGGGAGGGCCTACGAGCAGTACTTC. Protein sequence: CASTFSGRAYEQYF. V and J are TRBV7-9 and TRBJ2-7; 11 nucleotides match TRBD2. Germline V gene data show CDR1 as SEHNR and CDR2 as FQNEAQ (reference sequence). The V and J ends lost 7 bases and 2 bases, in that order; junction bases with no gene match: 4. The CDR3 spans 14 residues.

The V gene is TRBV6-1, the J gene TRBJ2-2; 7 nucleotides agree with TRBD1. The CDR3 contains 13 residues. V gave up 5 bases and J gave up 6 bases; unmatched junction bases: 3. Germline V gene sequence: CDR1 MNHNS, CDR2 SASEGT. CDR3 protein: CASSKTGSGELFF. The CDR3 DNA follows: TGTGCCAGCAGTAAGACAGGGTCCGGGGAGCTGTTTTTT.

This chain's CDR3 is CASSWTRVAAPGAYNEQFF. Here the CDR3 DNA reads TGTGCCAGTAGCTGGACTAGGGTAGCGGCCCCTGGGGCCTACAATGAGCAGTTCTTC. The genes are TRBV19 and TRBJ2-1; 7 nucleotides match TRBD2. Germline V gene lookup returns CDR1 LNHDA and CDR2 SQIVND (reference sequence). V gave up 6 bases and J gave up 2 bases; unmatched junction bases: 19. The CDR3 is 19 residues long.

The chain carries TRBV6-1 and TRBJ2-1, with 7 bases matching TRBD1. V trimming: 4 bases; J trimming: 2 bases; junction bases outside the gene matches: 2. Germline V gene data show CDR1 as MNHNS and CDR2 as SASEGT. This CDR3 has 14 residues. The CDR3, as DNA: TGTGCCAGCAGTGCGACAGGGACCTACAATGAGCAGTTCTTC. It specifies CASSATGTYNEQFF.

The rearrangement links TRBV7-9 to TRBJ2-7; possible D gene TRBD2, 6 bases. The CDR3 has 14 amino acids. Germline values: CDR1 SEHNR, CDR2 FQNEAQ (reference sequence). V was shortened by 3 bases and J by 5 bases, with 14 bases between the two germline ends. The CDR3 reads CASSFSGTLNEQYF. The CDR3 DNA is TGTGCCAGCAGCTTCTCCGGGACTCTGAACGAGCAGTACTTC.

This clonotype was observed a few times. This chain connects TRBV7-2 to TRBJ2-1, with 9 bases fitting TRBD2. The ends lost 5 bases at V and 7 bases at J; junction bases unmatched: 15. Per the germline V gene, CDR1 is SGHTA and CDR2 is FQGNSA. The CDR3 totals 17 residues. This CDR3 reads CASSPFGSSGSMNEQFF. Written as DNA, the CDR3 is TGTGCCAGCAGCCCTTTCGGGAGTAGCGGGAGTATGAATGAGCAGTTCTTC.

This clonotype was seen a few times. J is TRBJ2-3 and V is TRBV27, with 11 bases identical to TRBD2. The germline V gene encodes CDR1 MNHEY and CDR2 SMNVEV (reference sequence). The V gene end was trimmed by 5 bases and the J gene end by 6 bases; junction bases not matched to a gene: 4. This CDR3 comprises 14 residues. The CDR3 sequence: CASSVAGGPDTQYF. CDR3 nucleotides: TGTGCCAGCAGTGTAGCGGGAGGGCCGGATACGCAGTATTTT.

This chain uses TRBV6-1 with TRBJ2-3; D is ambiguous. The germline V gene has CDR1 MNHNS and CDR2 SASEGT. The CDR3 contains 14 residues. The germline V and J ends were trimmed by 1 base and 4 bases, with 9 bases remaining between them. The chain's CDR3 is CASSEGVRADTQYF. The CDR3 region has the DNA TGTGCCAGCAGTGAAGGTGTTAGGGCAGATACGCAGTATTTT.

CDR3 sequence reads: CASSYSRHNLSSYEQYF. CDR3 DNA sequence: TGTGCCAGCAGTTACTCAAGACACAACCTAAGTAGCTACGAGCAGTACTTC. This chain connects TRBV6-5 to TRBJ2-7; unclear D gene. The ends were cut back, 0 bases at V and 3 bases at J, with 18 bases in the middle. In germline, CDR1 is MNHEY, CDR2 SVGAGI. The CDR3 has 17 residues.